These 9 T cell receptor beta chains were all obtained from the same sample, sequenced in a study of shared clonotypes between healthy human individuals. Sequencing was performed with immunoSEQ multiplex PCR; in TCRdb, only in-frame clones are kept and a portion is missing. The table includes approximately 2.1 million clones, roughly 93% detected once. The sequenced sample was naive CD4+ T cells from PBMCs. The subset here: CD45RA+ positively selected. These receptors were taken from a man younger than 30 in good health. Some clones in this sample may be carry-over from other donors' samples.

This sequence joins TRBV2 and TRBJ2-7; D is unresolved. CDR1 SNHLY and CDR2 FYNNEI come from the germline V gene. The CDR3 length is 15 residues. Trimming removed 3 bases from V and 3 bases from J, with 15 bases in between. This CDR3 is CASSEGYAPYYEQYF. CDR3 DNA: TGTGCCAGCAGTGAGGGTTATGCCCCCTACTACGAGCAGTACTTC.

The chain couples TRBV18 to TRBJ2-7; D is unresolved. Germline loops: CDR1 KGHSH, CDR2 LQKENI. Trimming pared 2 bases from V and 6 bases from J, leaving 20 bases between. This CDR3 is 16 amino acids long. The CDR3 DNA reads TGTGCCAGCTCACCAGGTTCACAGTCGGTTCGTGGCGAGCAGTACTTC. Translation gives CASSPGSQSVRGEQYF. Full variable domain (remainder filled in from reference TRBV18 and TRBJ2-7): NAGVMQNPRHLVRRRGQEARLRCSPMKGHSHVYWYRQLPEEGLKFMVYLQKENIIDESGMPKERFSAEFPKEGPSILRIQQVVRGDSAAYFCASSPGSQSVRGEQYFGPGTRLTVT.

Here the CDR3 reads CASSSPGTMPYYEQYF. The CDR3, as DNA: TGTGCCAGTAGTTCTCCGGGGACAATGCCCTACTACGAGCAGTACTTC. V usage is TRBV19 and J usage is TRBJ2-7, with D maybe TRBD1 (6 bases). The CDR3 totals 16 residues. CDR1 and CDR2 (germline): LNHDA, SQIVND (reference sequence). Trimming took off 5 bases at V and 3 bases at J, with 20 bases between the two ends.

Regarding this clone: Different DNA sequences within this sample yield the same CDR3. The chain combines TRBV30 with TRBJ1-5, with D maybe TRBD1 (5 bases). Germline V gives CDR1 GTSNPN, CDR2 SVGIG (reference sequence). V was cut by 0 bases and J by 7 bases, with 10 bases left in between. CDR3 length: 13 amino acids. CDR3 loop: CAWSVGRAQPQHF. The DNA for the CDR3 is TGTGCCTGGAGTGTGGGCAGGGCACAGCCCCAGCATTTT.

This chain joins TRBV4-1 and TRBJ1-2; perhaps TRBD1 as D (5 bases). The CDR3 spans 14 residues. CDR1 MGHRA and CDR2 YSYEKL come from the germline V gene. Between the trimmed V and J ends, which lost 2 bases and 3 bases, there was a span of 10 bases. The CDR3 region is CASSQRDGDYGYTF. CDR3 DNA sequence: TGCGCCAGCAGCCAAAGGGACGGTGACTATGGCTACACCTTC.

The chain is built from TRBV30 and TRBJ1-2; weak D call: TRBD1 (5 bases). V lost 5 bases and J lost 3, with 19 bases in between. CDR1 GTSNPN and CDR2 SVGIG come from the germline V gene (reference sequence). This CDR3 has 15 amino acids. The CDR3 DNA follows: TGTGCCTGGCAAGTCCTCAGGGAGGGACACTATGGCTACACCTTC. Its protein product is CAWQVLREGHYGYTF.

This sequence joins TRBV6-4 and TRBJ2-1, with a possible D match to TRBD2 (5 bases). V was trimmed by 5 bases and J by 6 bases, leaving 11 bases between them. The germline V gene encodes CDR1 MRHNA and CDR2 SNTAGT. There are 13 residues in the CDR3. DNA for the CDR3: TGTGCCAGCAGTCTGCGGGCGTCCAATGAGCAGTTCTTC. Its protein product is CASSLRASNEQFF.

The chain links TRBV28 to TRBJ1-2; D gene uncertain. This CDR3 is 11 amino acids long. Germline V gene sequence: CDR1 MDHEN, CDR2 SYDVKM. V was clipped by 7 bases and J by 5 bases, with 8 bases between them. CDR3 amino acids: CASNTFYGYTF. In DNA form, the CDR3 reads TGTGCCAGCAATACTTTTTATGGCTACACCTTC.

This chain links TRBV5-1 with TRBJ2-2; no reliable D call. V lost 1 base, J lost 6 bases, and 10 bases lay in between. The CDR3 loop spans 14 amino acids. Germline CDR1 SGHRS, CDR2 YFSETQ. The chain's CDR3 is CASSLLALSGELFF. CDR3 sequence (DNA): TGCGCCAGCAGCTTGCTCGCGCTCTCCGGGGAGCTGTTTTTT.